This TCR beta chain is drawn from a study of CD8 T cells in Susac syndrome. Random hexamers were used to reverse transcribe an amount of roughly 0.5 to 1 ug RNA. TCRdb reanalysed the immunoSEQ multiplex PCR reads using MiXCR and keeps one entry per CDR3 protein. The table shows 150,000 to 200,000 distinct CDR3 sequences, with around 93% occurring only once. V was pared by 2 bases and J by 7 bases, with 3 bases of the junction left unmatched. The V gene's germline CDR1 is MNHEY and CDR2 SVGAGI. The CDR3 has 15 residues. The TCR comes from a human donor in good health. Material for sequencing was CD4+ T cells from PBMCs. V usage is TRBV6-5 and J usage is TRBJ2-2, with 11 bases lining up with TRBD1. CDR3 sequence (DNA): TGTGCCAGCAGTTACGGGACAGGGGGTGACGGGGAGCTGTTTTTT. This sequence encodes CASSYGTGGDGELFF.